Below are 17 T cell receptor beta chains sequenced from a single sample in a study of T cell changes during pregnancy in multiple sclerosis. Profiling relied on immunoSEQ multiplex PCR, and the TCRdb table lists in-frame clones only, not all of them. The table records about 36,000 clones, around 90% of them present only once. The source material was CD4+ T cells from peripheral blood mononuclear cells, sampled in the first trimester of pregnancy. These receptors were collected from a female donor with multiple sclerosis, enrolled in a pregnancy study.

V is TRBV7-6 and J is TRBJ1-1; 7 bases match TRBD1. Germline-derived CDR1 and CDR2 are SGHVS and FNYEAQ. V shed 5 bases and J 3 bases; nucleotides not matched to a gene: 6. CDR3 length: 14 amino acids. In DNA form, the CDR3 reads TGTGCCAGCAGCGGAGACAGGGATGACACTGAAGCTTTCTTT. This sequence encodes CASSGDRDDTEAFF. The variable domain in full, with the rest retrieved from reference TRBV7-6 and TRBJ1-1, is GAGVSQSPRYKVTKRGQDVALRCDPISGHVSLYWYRQALGQGPEFLTYFNYEAQQDKSGLPNDRFSAERPEGSISTLTIQRTEQRDSAMYRCASSGDRDDTEAFFGQGTRLTVV.

The chain joins TRBV7-2 to TRBJ2-5; D unresolved. Per the germline V gene, CDR1 is SGHTA and CDR2 is FQGNSA. Deletions cut 2 bases from V and 4 bases from J, with 11 bases between. The CDR3 runs 14 residues. The CDR3 nucleotides are TGTGCCAGCAGCTTACGAGTTATTGGAGAGACCCAGTACTTC. This gives the protein CASSLRVIGETQYF.

The chain combines TRBV6-1 with TRBJ1-1; unclear D gene. CDR1 and CDR2 (germline): MNHNS, SASEGT. The CDR3 contains 13 residues. V gave up 6 bases and J gave up 1 base, with 9 bases separating them. CDR3 amino acids: CASSSLTNTEAFF. The CDR3 DNA follows: TGTGCCAGCAGCTCCCTAACGAACACTGAAGCTTTCTTT.

V usage is TRBV10-2 and J usage is TRBJ1-5; D possibly corresponds to TRBD1 (6 bases). The CDR3 runs to 15 residues. The V and J ends lost 0 bases and 8 bases respectively, with 14 bases between them. Germline lookup yields CDR1 WSHSY and CDR2 SAAADI. CDR3 bases: TGCGCCAGCAGTGAGTCGAATTGGGGGGGCGAGCCCCAGCATTTT. Protein product: CASSESNWGGEPQHF.

V and J are TRBV7-3 and TRBJ1-1; D uncertain. In germline, CDR1 is SGHTA, CDR2 FQGTGA. V dropped 5 bases and J dropped 4 bases, with 11 bases sitting between them. The CDR3 totals 13 residues. The chain's CDR3 is CASSPTGGTEAFF. CDR3 DNA: TGTGCCAGCAGCCCCACCGGAGGCACTGAAGCTTTCTTT. Full variable domain (rest looked up from reference TRBV7-3 and TRBJ1-1): GAGVSQTPSNKVTEKGKYVELRCDPISGHTALYWYRQSLGQGPEFLIYFQGTGAADDSGLPNDRFFAVRPEGSVSTLKIQRTERGDSAVYLCASSPTGGTEAFFGQGTRLTVV.

CDR3 sequence reads: CASSPSQGVSYGYTF. CDR3 DNA: TGCGCCAGCAGCCCCTCACAGGGGGTGAGCTATGGCTACACCTTC. V and J are TRBV4-1 and TRBJ1-2; 8 bases match TRBD1. The CDR3 sequence is 15 residues long. In germline, CDR1 is MGHRA, CDR2 YSYEKL. V shed 4 bases and J 4 bases; nucleotides not matched to a gene: 8.

This clone has a single count. The rearrangement links TRBV12-5 to TRBJ2-3; 8 positions agree with TRBD2. Looked up from germline, CDR1 is LGHNT and CDR2 is FRNRAP. The CDR3 loop spans 12 amino acids. J lost 7 bases, V lost 5 bases, and 2 bases had no gene match. CDR3 residues: CASGPSGYTQYF. CDR3 DNA: TGTGCTAGTGGTCCTAGCGGGTATACGCAGTATTTT.

In DNA form, the CDR3 reads TGTGCCAGCAGCTATCAGACAGGGTACGAGCAGTACTTC. Translation gives CASSYQTGYEQYF. The chain carries TRBV5-5 and TRBJ2-7; the match to TRBD1 covers 7 bases. The CDR3 loop spans 13 amino acids. Germline loops: CDR1 SGHKS, CDR2 YYEKEE (reference sequence). Trimming at V came to 3 bases and at J to 4 bases, leaving 4 bases not matched to a gene.

V gene TRBV28 combines with J gene TRBJ2-1, with 9 bases lining up with TRBD2. CDR1 and CDR2 from the germline V gene are MDHEN and SYDVKM. Germline trimming cut 6 bases from V and 2 bases from J; bases unmatched to any gene: 5. The CDR3 loop spans 15 amino acids. CDR3 sequence reads: CASSVAGVPYNEQFF. The CDR3 region has the DNA TGTGCCAGCAGCGTAGCGGGAGTGCCCTACAATGAGCAGTTCTTC.

This chain connects TRBV30 to TRBJ1-4, with D possibly matching TRBD1 (6 bases). Germline V gives CDR1 GTSNPN, CDR2 SVGIG (reference sequence). The CDR3 is made up of 12 amino acids. Deletions cut 8 bases from V and 3 bases from J, with 10 bases between. DNA of the CDR3: TGTGCCGGCAGGGGCGCTAATGAAAAACTGTTTTTT. This gives the protein CAGRGANEKLFF.

The rearrangement uses TRBV15 and TRBJ2-2; weak D call: TRBD2 (6 bases). Germline V gene lookup returns CDR1 LNHNV and CDR2 YYDKDF (reference sequence). The CDR3 extends over 16 amino acids. V lost 4 bases and J lost 5, with 17 bases in between. The CDR3 protein is CATSTGSGLRTGELFF. In nucleotides, the CDR3 is TGTGCCACCAGCACAGGCAGCGGGTTGCGAACCGGGGAGCTGTTTTTT.

This sequence joins TRBV2 and TRBJ1-5, with 9 bases that match TRBD1. The CDR3 is made up of 15 amino acids. V shed 8 bases, J shed 6 bases, and the junction held 11 bases outside the gene matches. In germline, CDR1 is SNHLY, CDR2 FYNNEI. The DNA for the CDR3 is TGTGCCAGCGCAGGGCCGGGACAGGGCCTTCAGCCCCAGCATTTT. Protein: CASAGPGQGLQPQHF.

This sequence joins TRBV29-1 and TRBJ1-1; no definite D call. The CDR3 contains 14 residues. Trimming left V 7 bases short and J 1 base short, with 16 bases between. The V gene's germline CDR1 is SQVTM and CDR2 ANQGSEA. The chain's CDR3 is CSGRDSWGNTEAFF. In DNA form, the CDR3 reads TGCAGCGGCCGGGATTCTTGGGGGAACACTGAAGCTTTCTTT.

The J gene is TRBJ2-5, the V gene TRBV7-3; perhaps D is TRBD1 or TRBD2 (6 bases each). Trimming removed 4 bases at V and 5 bases at J, with 14 bases between. The germline V gene encodes CDR1 SGHTA and CDR2 FQGTGA. The CDR3 spans 14 residues. CDR3 protein: CASSSTGAGETQYF. The CDR3 region has the DNA TGTGCCAGCAGCTCAACGGGGGCAGGGGAGACCCAGTACTTC.

The chain combines TRBV29-1 with TRBJ2-1, with D uncertain. Trimming pared 3 bases from V and 3 bases from J, leaving 9 bases between. In germline, CDR1 is SQVTM, CDR2 ANQGSEA. This CDR3 comprises 13 residues. As DNA, the CDR3 is TGCAGCGTTGATATAGACATCTACAATGAGCAGTTCTTC. Amino acid sequence: CSVDIDIYNEQFF.

The rearrangement links TRBV19 to TRBJ1-5; D is perhaps TRBD1 (5 bases). Trimming shortened V by 8 bases and J by 2 bases, and 13 bases separated the two germline ends. This CDR3 has 14 residues. Germline CDR1 and CDR2: LNHDA and SQIVND (reference sequence). In DNA, the CDR3 is TGTGCCAGTGCGGGCGGGGCGCGCAATCAGCCCCAGCATTTT. Translating it yields CASAGGARNQPQHF.

The chain employs TRBV5-1 and TRBJ2-2; D possibly corresponds to TRBD2 (5 bases). This CDR3 has 16 amino acids. Germline V lookup: CDR1 SGHRS, CDR2 YFSETQ. The germline V and J ends were trimmed by 0 bases and 7 bases, with 16 bases remaining between them. CDR3 bases: TGCGCCAGCAGCTTGGGGTCTAGCAGCGGTCTCGGGGAGCTGTTTTTT. Protein: CASSLGSSSGLGELFF.